The 19 T cell receptor beta chains given below trace back to one sample, sequenced in a study of T cells expressing NK-cell markers (dated by TCRdb to about 2020). Library method: 5' RACE. Reads for this sample came from an Illumina HiSeq 2000. TCRdb reprocessed the public reads and reports one entry per CDR3 protein sequence, without DNA. This sample's table has entries for 400,000 or so distinct CDR3 sequences. Clones ranked in the top ten supply roughly 10% of the sample. The sample consisted of blood T cells: a sorted CD56 or NKG2C T cell subset, CD4+ or CD8+ T cells, or bulk PBMC T cells (not recorded which). The source of these receptors is a woman in her fifties or sixties in good health. Donor details come from another sample of the same person, matched by shared clones.

This chain links TRBV6-5 with TRBJ2-2. The V gene's germline CDR1 is MNHEY and CDR2 SVGAGI. The CDR3 extends over 15 amino acids. CDR3 region: CASSVTDWNTGELFF.

The chain is built from TRBV5-6 and TRBJ2-2; TCRdb indicates TRBD2, and absent DNA this call remains unverified. CDR1 SGHDT and CDR2 YYEEEE come from the germline V gene. The CDR3 is 16 amino acids. The CDR3: CASSHRGGMNTGELFF.

The rearrangement uses TRBV20-1 and TRBJ1-4; the D call from TCRdb, TRBD1, cannot be confirmed without DNA. The CDR3 loop spans 13 amino acids. From germline, CDR1 is DFQATT and CDR2 SNEGSKA (reference sequence). CDR3 residues: CSAPGTGVEKLFF.

The rearrangement joins TRBV29-1 to TRBJ2-1; the TCRdb D gene call, TRBD1, has no DNA to confirm it. Per the germline V gene, CDR1 is SQVTM and CDR2 is ANQGSEA. The CDR3 contains 15 residues. CDR3: CSADAGQGRVYEQFF.

The genes are TRBV3-1 and TRBJ2-1; checking the TCRdb D call of TRBD1 is not possible without DNA. The CDR3 sequence is 15 residues long. CDR1 and CDR2 (germline): LGHDT, YNNKEL (reference sequence). CDR3 loop: CASSQGGTLLNEQFF.

The J gene is TRBJ2-7, the V gene TRBV7-2; the TRBD1 assignment by TCRdb is unverifiable without DNA. The CDR3 contains 15 residues. Germline V gene lookup returns CDR1 SGHTA and CDR2 FQGNSA. The CDR3 is CASSPRDSANYEQYF. The whole variable domain, remainder taken from reference TRBV7-2 and TRBJ2-7, is GAGVSQSPSNKVTEKGKDVELRCDPISGHTALYWYRQSLGQGLEFLIYFQGNSAPDKSGLPSDRFSAERTGGSVSTLTIQRTQQEDSAVYLCASSPRDSANYEQYFGPGTRLTVT.

The CDR3 spells CASSSGTGEKLFF. This chain connects TRBV12-3 or TRBV12-4 to TRBJ1-4; the TCRdb call, TRBD1, lacks DNA for checking. The CDR3 is 13 residues long.

V is TRBV7-2 and J is TRBJ1-2. Germline-derived CDR1 and CDR2 are SGHTA and FQGNSA. The CDR3 has 15 residues. This CDR3 reads CASSQSGRANYGYTF.

The V gene is TRBV5-1, the J gene TRBJ1-1; TCRdb gives TRBD1 as the D gene, but with no DNA this cannot be confirmed. Germline-derived CDR1 and CDR2 are SGHRS and YFSETQ. The CDR3 runs to 16 residues. This chain's CDR3 is CASSLTTGGGYAEAFF. Supplemented by reference TRBV5-1 and TRBJ1-1, the full variable domain reads KAGVTQTPRYLIKTRGQQVTLSCSPISGHRSVSWYQQTPGQGLQFLFEYFSETQRNKGNFPGRFSGRQFSNSRSEMNVSTLELGDSALYLCASSLTTGGGYAEAFFGQGTRLTVV.

V gene TRBV24-1 combines with J gene TRBJ2-2. The CDR3 consists of 13 residues. Germline values: CDR1 KGHDR, CDR2 SFDVKD. The CDR3 reads CATLASGSGELFF.

The rearrangement links TRBV30 to TRBJ1-3. The length of the CDR3 is 11 residues. Germline V CDR1 and CDR2: GTSNPN, SVGIG (reference sequence). The CDR3 is CACNTRNTIYF.

The genes are TRBV9 and TRBJ2-3; TCRdb's D gene call, TRBD2, goes unchecked for lack of DNA. This CDR3 spans 14 amino acids. Germline CDR1 is SGDLS and CDR2 is YYNGEE. The CDR3 loop reads CASSVGPPTDTQYF. The entire variable domain, with the rest obtained from reference TRBV9 and TRBJ2-3, is as follows: DSGVTQTPKHLITATGQRVTLRCSPRSGDLSVYWYQQSLDQGLQFLIQYYNGEERAKGNILERFSAQQFPDLHSELNLSSLELGDSALYFCASSVGPPTDTQYFGPGTRLTVL.

J is TRBJ1-1 and V is TRBV5-1; absent DNA, TCRdb's TRBD1 call cannot be checked. Germline-derived CDR1 and CDR2 are SGHRS and YFSETQ. CDR3 size: 12 residues. The CDR3 reads CASGQRDTEAFF.

The chain uses TRBV5-4 and TRBJ2-1; TCRdb designates TRBD1, a call that cannot be tested without DNA. CDR3 size: 14 residues. CDR1 is SGHNT, CDR2 YYREEE, per germline (reference sequence). CDR3 in amino acids: CASISREWGNEQFF.

The V and J genes are TRBV5-1 and TRBJ2-2; TCRdb calls TRBD1, which cannot be checked without DNA. Germline CDR1 and CDR2: SGHRS and YFSETQ. CDR3 size: 15 residues. The chain's CDR3 is CASSSTGRDTGELFF.

The V call is TRBV27, the J call TRBJ2-2; TCRdb picks TRBD2, but there is no DNA to check that call. The germline CDR1 and CDR2 sequences are MNHEY and SMNVEV (reference sequence). This CDR3 contains 16 residues. The CDR3 spells CASRRDVGRPTGELFF.

This sequence joins TRBV10-2 and TRBJ2-1; TCRdb indicates TRBD1, and absent DNA this call remains unverified. The length of the CDR3 is 15 residues. Germline lookup yields CDR1 WSHSY and CDR2 SAAADI. CDR3 region: CASSETRGFYNEQFF.

This chain uses TRBV27 with TRBJ2-3. Germline V gives CDR1 MNHEY, CDR2 SMNVEV (reference sequence). There are 15 residues in the CDR3. CDR3 in amino acids: CASSFFRSNTDTQYF.

V gene TRBV29-1 combines with J gene TRBJ2-5; the D gene TCRdb calls, TRBD1, cannot be checked with no DNA. CDR1 and CDR2 from the germline V gene are SQVTM and ANQGSEA. This CDR3 comprises 15 residues. This CDR3 is CSVASLGQGIGTQYF.